The sample holds many counts of the clone carrying this T cell receptor beta chain. This entry is derived from a study of molecular identifiers for immune sequencing clone quantification. Overall study context: Four of five splits of RNA from approximately 20,000 or 100,000 naive CD8 cells were sequenced in replicates.

TCRdb analysed the PCR reads with MiXCR anew, one entry per CDR3 protein. The sample contains approximately 670,000 distinct CDR3 sequences, less than 20% of which appear only once. V lost 4 bases, J lost 4 bases, and 13 bases lay in between. Germline V lookup: CDR1 SGHNT, CDR2 YYREEE (reference sequence). This CDR3 spans 14 amino acids. The receptor was isolated from a human donor in good health. Some libraries in this study had Jurkat cell RNA spiked in. The rearrangement joins TRBV5-4 to TRBJ2-3; TRBD1 or TRBD2 may be the D gene (5 bases each). Sequencing was carried out using naive CD8+ T cells from blood, with Jurkat cell RNA spiked in. Stated subset: FACS-sorted CD8+CD4-CCR7+CD45RA+ naive T cells. The CDR3 coding sequence is TGTGCCAGCAGCCCGCCAGGGACCTCAGATACGCAGTATTTT. Its protein is CASSPPGTSDTQYF.